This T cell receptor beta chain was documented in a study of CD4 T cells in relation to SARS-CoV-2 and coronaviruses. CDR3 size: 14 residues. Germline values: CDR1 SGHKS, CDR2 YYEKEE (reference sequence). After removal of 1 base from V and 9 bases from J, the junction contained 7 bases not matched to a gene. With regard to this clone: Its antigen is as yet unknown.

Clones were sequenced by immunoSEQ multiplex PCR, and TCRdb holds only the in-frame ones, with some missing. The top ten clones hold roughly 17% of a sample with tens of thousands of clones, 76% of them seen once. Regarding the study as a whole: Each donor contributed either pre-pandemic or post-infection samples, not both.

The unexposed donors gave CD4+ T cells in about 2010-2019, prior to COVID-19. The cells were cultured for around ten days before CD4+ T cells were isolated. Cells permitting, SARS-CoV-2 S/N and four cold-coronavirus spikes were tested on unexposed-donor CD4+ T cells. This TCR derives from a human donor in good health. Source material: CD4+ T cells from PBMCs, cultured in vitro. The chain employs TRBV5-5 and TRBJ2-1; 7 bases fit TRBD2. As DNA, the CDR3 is TGTGCCAGCAGCTTGAGGCGGGAGCTTGGTGAGCAGTTCTTC. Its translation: CASSLRRELGEQFF.